The 31 T cell receptor beta chains below come from one sample, sequenced in a study of ipilimumab plus nivolumab after autologous stem cell transplantation. This table comes from immunoSEQ multiplex PCR, and its TCRdb copy is limited to in-frame clones, with some not included. The sample yields tens of thousands of clones, over 80% seen once. Sample: PBMCs, taken in a trial of ipilimumab plus nivolumab as post-transplant consolidation. The origin of the receptors is a male donor with diffuse large B-cell lymphoma.

The J gene is TRBJ1-3, the V gene TRBV2; 9 bases line up with TRBD1. J gave up 4 bases and V 4 bases, and 8 bases lay outside the gene matches. Germline V lookup: CDR1 SNHLY, CDR2 FYNNEI. The CDR3 contains 16 residues. The CDR3 nucleotides are TGTGCCAGCAGTGCCCTGGCACAGGGGGCAGGAAACACCATATATTTT. It encodes CASSALAQGAGNTIYF.

The gene calls are TRBV5-1 and TRBJ2-3; D gene uncertain. CDR1 and CDR2 from the germline V gene are SGHRS and YFSETQ. This CDR3 is 17 amino acids long. The ends were cut back, 0 bases at V and 2 bases at J, with 16 bases in the middle. In DNA, the CDR3 is TGCGCCAGCAGCTTGGGCCTAGGGCCCCGGAACACAGATACGCAGTATTTT. This sequence encodes CASSLGLGPRNTDTQYF.

This clone was seen only a few times. The chain joins TRBV7-2 to TRBJ1-6; D call uncertain. The germline gives CDR1 SGHTA, CDR2 FQGNSA. The V and J ends lost 5 bases and 6 bases respectively, with 8 bases between them. There are 13 residues in the CDR3. CDR3 residues: CASSLSSNSPLHF. CDR3 nucleotide sequence: TGTGCCAGCAGCCTGTCAAGTAATTCACCCCTCCACTTT.

The CDR3 nucleotides read TGCGCCAGCCGCTCGGTGAGCACAGATACGCAGTATTTT. Amino acid sequence: CASRSVSTDTQYF. The chain couples TRBV5-1 to TRBJ2-3, with D unclear. Per germline, CDR1 SGHRS and CDR2 YFSETQ. Trimming shortened V by 7 bases and J by 0 bases, and 9 bases separated the two germline ends. CDR3 length: 13 amino acids. The full variable domain, with the rest looked up from reference TRBV5-1 and TRBJ2-3, is KAGVTQTPRYLIKTRGQQVTLSCSPISGHRSVSWYQQTPGQGLQFLFEYFSETQRNKGNFPGRFSGRQFSNSRSEMNVSTLELGDSALYLCASRSVSTDTQYFGPGTRLTVL.

This clone appeared a single time. The V and J genes are TRBV27 and TRBJ2-3; 9 bases line up with TRBD2. Per the germline V gene, CDR1 is MNHEY and CDR2 is SMNVEV (reference sequence). The ends lost 0 bases at V and 2 bases at J; junction bases unmatched: 3. The CDR3 totals 16 residues. CDR3: CASSLSVAGVTDTQYF. CDR3 DNA sequence: TGTGCCAGCAGTTTATCAGTAGCGGGGGTCACAGATACGCAGTATTTT.

V and J are TRBV6-1 and TRBJ2-7; TRBD1 matches 10 bases. The J segment lost 3 bases and the V segment lost 6 bases, leaving 2 bases of the junction unmatched. Germline V CDR1 and CDR2: MNHNS, SASEGT. The length of the CDR3 is 13 residues. CDR3 protein: CASRGDRGYEQYF. The CDR3 DNA reads as TGTGCCAGCAGGGGGGACAGGGGCTACGAGCAGTACTTC.

This rearrangement joins TRBV2 to TRBJ1-5; a possible D gene is TRBD1 (6 bases). Trimming shortened V by 3 bases and J by 6 bases, and 15 bases separated the two germline ends. The germline gives CDR1 SNHLY, CDR2 FYNNEI. The CDR3 has 15 amino acids. The CDR3 spells CASSEESGDGQPQHF. The CDR3 nucleotides are TGTGCCAGCAGTGAGGAGTCAGGGGACGGTCAGCCCCAGCATTTT.

This chain links TRBV5-6 with TRBJ2-5; weak D call: TRBD1 (5 bases). The CDR3 runs to 15 residues. Between the trimmed V and J ends, which lost 3 bases and 5 bases, there was a span of 17 bases. Germline V gene data show CDR1 as SGHDT and CDR2 as YYEEEE. CDR3 protein: CASSSSFTGRETQYF. The CDR3 DNA sequence: TGTGCCAGCAGCTCCTCTTTTACAGGTAGGGAGACCCAGTACTTC.

In its sample, this clone was seen once. The J gene is TRBJ1-6, the V gene TRBV5-8; D is unclear. CDR3 length equals 15 residues. Germline V CDR1 and CDR2: SGHTS, YDEGEE. With 0 bases removed from V and 1 base from J, the gap between germline ends came to 5 bases. For the CDR3, the DNA is TGTGCCAGCAGCTTGGAGGTATCCTATAATTCACCCCTCCACTTT. Amino acid sequence: CASSLEVSYNSPLHF.

The chain couples TRBV9 to TRBJ2-2; D gene unclear. This CDR3 spans 14 amino acids. Germline loops: CDR1 SGDLS, CDR2 YYNGEE. Trimming shortened V by 0 bases and J by 0 bases, and 3 bases separated the two germline ends. DNA for the CDR3: TGTGCCAGCAGCGTAGTCGCGAACACCGGGGAGCTGTTTTTT. This codes for CASSVVANTGELFF.

V usage is TRBV9 and J usage is TRBJ2-3; 8 bases fit TRBD1. Per the germline V gene, CDR1 is SGDLS and CDR2 is YYNGEE. The junction had 9 bases not matched to a gene; V was cut back by 3 bases and J by 0 bases. This CDR3 spans 17 amino acids. The CDR3 here is CASSADRAFSSTDTQYF. CDR3 bases: TGTGCCAGCAGCGCGGACAGGGCCTTTTCTAGCACAGATACGCAGTATTTT.

By sample share, this clone is medium-sized. V usage is TRBV4-1 and J usage is TRBJ1-4; 7 bases align to TRBD1. V was clipped by 4 bases and J by 0 bases; unmatched bases: 8. The CDR3 has 17 amino acids. Germline V gene sequence: CDR1 MGHRA, CDR2 YSYEKL. DNA of the CDR3: TGCGCCAGCAGCCCAGGAAACAGGGGATCAACTAATGAAAAACTGTTTTTT. Translation gives CASSPGNRGSTNEKLFF.

The CDR3 region has the DNA TGCGCCAGCAGTATCGGGGCCGGGGGCGGTGAGCAGTTCTTC. Amino acid sequence: CASSIGAGGGEQFF. The rearrangement links TRBV5-1 to TRBJ2-1; D possibly uses TRBD1 or TRBD2 (6 bases each). Germline CDR1 SGHRS, CDR2 YFSETQ. The CDR3 covers 14 residues. Trimming stripped 5 bases from V and 9 bases from J, with 18 bases between.

The chain links TRBV20-1 to TRBJ1-2; no firm D call. Trimming removed 1 base at V and 4 bases at J, with 4 bases between. The CDR3 is 11 amino acids. Per germline, CDR1 DFQATT and CDR2 SNEGSKA (reference sequence). DNA for the CDR3: TGCAGTGCTAGAGGGTTCTATGGCTACACCTTC. Protein sequence: CSARGFYGYTF.

This chain connects TRBV2 to TRBJ2-7, with D hard to call. The germline V gene has CDR1 SNHLY and CDR2 FYNNEI. This CDR3 region has 13 residues. The V and J ends lost 4 bases and 1 base respectively, with 8 bases between them. The CDR3 loop reads CASSVGRSYEQYF. The CDR3 bases are TGTGCCAGCAGTGTGGGCAGGTCCTACGAGCAGTACTTC. Together with reference TRBV2 and TRBJ2-7, the CDR3 gives the full variable domain: EPEVTQTPSHQVTQMGQEVILRCVPISNHLYFYWYRQILGQKVEFLVSFYNNEISEKSEIFDDQFSVERPDGSNFTLKIRSTKLEDSAMYFCASSVGRSYEQYFGPGTRLTVT.

This clone has just one count. CDR3 bases: TGTGCCAGCACCCGGGACAGGTTGTACGAGCAGTACTTC. Amino acids: CASTRDRLYEQYF. The chain employs TRBV2 and TRBJ2-7, with 8 nucleotides matching TRBD1. Germline V lookup: CDR1 SNHLY, CDR2 FYNNEI. The CDR3 covers 13 residues. The J segment lost 4 bases and the V segment lost 7 bases, leaving 6 bases of the junction unmatched. The full variable domain, rest sourced from reference TRBV2 and TRBJ2-7, is EPEVTQTPSHQVTQMGQEVILRCVPISNHLYFYWYRQILGQKVEFLVSFYNNEISEKSEIFDDQFSVERPDGSNFTLKIRSTKLEDSAMYFCASTRDRLYEQYFGPGTRLTVT.

The CDR3 region has the DNA TGTGCCAGCAGCTTAGGAACGTGGGCCACGAACACCGGGGAGCTGTTTTTT. Amino acid sequence: CASSLGTWATNTGELFF. This sequence joins TRBV11-3 and TRBJ2-2, with unresolved D. The CDR3 extends over 17 amino acids. CDR1 is SGHNT, CDR2 YENEEA, per germline. V lost 1 base to trimming and J lost 0 bases, with 12 bases between them.

This sequence joins TRBV7-8 and TRBJ2-7; D gene unclear. This CDR3 has 14 amino acids. Germline CDR1 reads SGHVS; CDR2 reads FQNEAQ. The V and J ends lost 4 bases and 2 bases respectively, with 12 bases between them. The CDR3 DNA is TGTGCCAGCAGCTCCGAAGAAGGAACCTACGAGCAGTACTTC. Its translation: CASSSEEGTYEQYF.

V is TRBV7-9 and J is TRBJ2-3, with 8 bases that match TRBD2. The CDR3 spans 19 residues. The trim removed 5 bases at V and 0 bases at J, leaving 16 bases unmatched. Germline V lookup: CDR1 SEHNR, CDR2 FQNEAQ (reference sequence). CDR3 loop: CASSRSYTGGGTSTDTQYF. CDR3 nucleotides: TGTGCCAGCAGCCGGTCGTATACCGGCGGGGGGACTAGCACAGATACGCAGTATTTT.

This clone was picked up a small number of times. The V gene is TRBV4-1, the J gene TRBJ2-1; 12 bases agree with TRBD2. CDR1 MGHRA and CDR2 YSYEKL come from the germline V gene. CDR3 length equals 17 residues. The J segment lost 7 bases and the V segment lost 4 bases, leaving 11 bases of the junction unmatched. CDR3 amino acids: CASSLGLAGPAMNEQFF. DNA of the CDR3: TGCGCCAGCAGCCTAGGACTAGCGGGGCCAGCAATGAATGAGCAGTTCTTC.

The chain links TRBV5-1 to TRBJ1-1, with D possibly being TRBD1 (6 bases). V was cut by 0 bases and J by 1 base, with 13 bases left in between. Germline-derived CDR1 and CDR2 are SGHRS and YFSETQ. The CDR3 has 16 amino acids. The CDR3 here is CASSLGTDSENTEAFF. The CDR3 DNA sequence: TGCGCCAGCAGCTTGGGGACGGACAGCGAGAACACTGAAGCTTTCTTT.

This rearrangement joins TRBV5-1 to TRBJ2-3; D is undetermined. The CDR3 covers 13 residues. Deletions cut 6 bases from V and 3 bases from J, with 11 bases between. The V gene's germline CDR1 is SGHRS and CDR2 YFSETQ. CDR3 loop: CASNPPMTDTQYF. CDR3 coding DNA: TGCGCCAGCAACCCACCGATGACAGATACGCAGTATTTT. The full variable domain, with the rest looked up from reference TRBV5-1 and TRBJ2-3, is KAGVTQTPRYLIKTRGQQVTLSCSPISGHRSVSWYQQTPGQGLQFLFEYFSETQRNKGNFPGRFSGRQFSNSRSEMNVSTLELGDSALYLCASNPPMTDTQYFGPGTRLTVL.

V gene TRBV5-1 combines with J gene TRBJ1-1, with 7 bases that match TRBD1. The CDR3 has 15 amino acids. Germline trimming cut 5 bases from V and 4 bases from J; bases unmatched to any gene: 11. Germline V gene data show CDR1 as SGHRS and CDR2 as YFSETQ. The CDR3 nucleotides are TGCGCCAGCAGAGACCAGACAGGGCGTAGCACTGAAGCTTTCTTT. This gives the protein CASRDQTGRSTEAFF.

The gene calls are TRBV5-1 and TRBJ1-3, with D uncertain. Between the trimmed V and J ends, which lost 2 bases and 0 bases, there was a span of 12 bases. There are 16 residues in the CDR3. Germline-derived CDR1 and CDR2 are SGHRS and YFSETQ. The CDR3 region has the DNA TGCGCCAGCAGCTTTGGCGGGCCCCTCTCTGGAAACACCATATATTTT. Protein product: CASSFGGPLSGNTIYF.

This clone occurred once. The chain employs TRBV19 and TRBJ2-7, with a possible D match to TRBD1 (7 bases). From germline, CDR1 is LNHDA and CDR2 SQIVND (reference sequence). V gave up 6 bases and J gave up 4 bases, with 22 bases separating them. The CDR3 runs to 16 residues. The CDR3 region has the DNA TGTGCCAGTAGCCCGCGAGGGCGACAGGGAGGTTACGAGCAGTACTTC. Its protein product is CASSPRGRQGGYEQYF.

V is TRBV7-8 and J is TRBJ1-2; D is ambiguous. Germline assignment: CDR1 SGHVS and CDR2 FQNEAQ. The CDR3 contains 15 residues. Between the trimmed V and J ends, which lost 2 bases and 2 bases, there was a span of 12 bases. The CDR3 spells CASSLIEGWNYGYTF. Here the CDR3 DNA reads TGTGCCAGCAGCTTAATCGAGGGCTGGAACTATGGCTACACCTTC.

The chain carries TRBV23-1 and TRBJ2-7; a weak D match, TRBD2 (5 bases). TRBV23-1 is filed as an ORF, its function uncertain. The V end was cut by 4 bases, the J end by 2 bases, with 12 bases between. The CDR3 is made up of 14 amino acids. The CDR3 is CASSRAFGAYEQYF. Written as DNA, the CDR3 is TGCGCCAGCAGTCGCGCCTTCGGGGCCTACGAGCAGTACTTC.

The chain carries TRBV5-8 and TRBJ1-1; the D gene is possibly TRBD1 (6 bases). Germline V gene lookup returns CDR1 SGHTS and CDR2 YDEGEE. Trimming cost V 4 bases and J 1 base, with 14 bases left between them. The CDR3 loop spans 15 amino acids. The CDR3 here is CASSRRGFENTEAFF. CDR3 bases: TGTGCCAGCAGCCGCAGGGGTTTTGAGAACACTGAAGCTTTCTTT.

This chain joins TRBV30 and TRBJ2-6; D unresolved. The CDR3 consists of 16 residues. The germline gives CDR1 GTSNPN, CDR2 SVGIG (reference sequence). Trimming left V 0 bases short and J 1 base short, with 10 bases between. The CDR3 spells CAWSVRRRSGANVLTF. In nucleotides, the CDR3 is TGTGCCTGGAGTGTACGTCGGAGATCTGGGGCCAACGTCCTGACTTTC. The entire variable domain, with the rest obtained from reference TRBV30 and TRBJ2-6, is as follows: SQTIHQWPATLVQPVGSPLSLECTVEGTSNPNLYWYRQAAGRGLQLLFYSVGIGQISSEVPQNLSASRPQDRQFILSSKKLLLSDSGFYLCAWSVRRRSGANVLTFGAGSRLTVL.

This clone was seen a handful of times. The chain couples TRBV30 to TRBJ2-3; 7 nucleotides agree with TRBD1. Germline lookup yields CDR1 GTSNPN and CDR2 SVGIG (reference sequence). This CDR3 spans 13 amino acids. With V trimmed by 4 bases and J by 3 bases, 4 bases remained unmatched. The CDR3 DNA is TGTGCCTGGACCAGACAGGGTACAGATACGCAGTATTTT. Protein: CAWTRQGTDTQYF.

This chain joins TRBV18 and TRBJ1-2; D is undetermined. Germline CDR1 reads KGHSH; CDR2 reads LQKENI. V lost 6 bases and J 1 base, leaving 12 bases between the germline ends. The CDR3 length is 14 residues. This CDR3 is CASSQSQINYGYTF. The CDR3 DNA is TGTGCCAGCTCGCAGTCCCAGATTAACTATGGCTACACCTTC.